The following is a TCR beta chain sequence with its context. Libraries were prepared by immunoSEQ multiplex PCR; TCRdb keeps only in-frame clonotypes and omits some of them. Of around 81,000 clones detected, 84% appear once; the ten largest clones hold approximately 3.4%. The sample is drawn from a study of neoadjuvant anti-PD-1 for oral cavity cancer. This CDR3 comprises 14 residues. The V gene's germline CDR1 is WNHNN and CDR2 SYGVQD (reference sequence). Trimming shortened V by 0 bases and J by 1 base, and 7 bases separated the two germline ends. The chain combines TRBV10-1 with TRBJ2-7; D call uncertain. This receptor was identified in a person aged 40 to 85 with oral cavity squamous cell carcinoma. Sequencing was performed on PBMCs, taken before nivolumab (anti-PD-1) treatment. CDR3 nucleotides: TGCGCCAGCAGTGAGTCCGGCAGATCCTACGAGCAGTACTTC. As protein: CASSESGRSYEQYF.